This T cell receptor beta chain was captured by sequencing in a study of cytomegalovirus exposure and HLA in healthy donors. TCRdb's table, derived via immunoSEQ multiplex PCR, lists solely in-frame clones and lacks some. The sample includes around 190,000 clones, roughly 77% seen only once; the top ten take less than 1.5%. The CDR3 contains 16 residues. Trimming took 5 bases from V and 4 from J; bases not matched to a gene: 9. Germline V gene data show CDR1 as SGHVS and CDR2 as FNYEAQ. Sequencing was carried out using PBMCs. The clonotype was recovered from a woman aged 25 to 39 in good health and CMV-seronegative. This chain joins TRBV7-6 and TRBJ2-5; 11 bases match TRBD2. This CDR3 reads CASSPTALAGGETQYF. The DNA for the CDR3 is TGTGCCAGCAGCCCAACCGCCCTAGCGGGGGGAGAGACCCAGTACTTC.